This TCR beta chain was sequenced in a study of cytomegalovirus exposure and HLA in healthy donors. PCR amplification relied on 60 Vbeta primers (plus 13 Jbeta primers). Method: immunoSEQ multiplex PCR; TCRdb's copy keeps in-frame clones and lacks some. The sample has some 150,000 clones; about 74% are singletons. Sequencing input: PBMCs. The TCR originated in a woman in her forties in good health and CMV-seronegative.

As DNA, the CDR3 is TGTGCCAGTAGTATCCTCCAGGGCTCCTTACAAGAGACCCAGTACTTC. Amino acid sequence: CASSILQGSLQETQYF. J is TRBJ2-5 and V is TRBV19, with D possibly matching TRBD1 (5 bases). Germline V gives CDR1 LNHDA, CDR2 SQIVND (reference sequence). Between the trimmed V and J ends, which lost 3 bases and 2 bases, there was a span of 16 bases. This CDR3 has 16 residues.